The rows below give T cell receptor beta chains drawn from one sample of a study of cytomegalovirus exposure and HLA in healthy donors. The protocol was immunoSEQ multiplex PCR, while the TCRdb copy is restricted to in-frame clones and leaves out a portion. The sample holds 130,000 or so clones; around 70% are singletons and the top ten take over 2%. Sequenced input: PBMCs. The origin of the receptors is a middle-aged woman in good health and CMV-seropositive. The CDR3 runs from the conserved cysteine through the conserved F or W. Not all rows give a size; the values are once, few, many and, for expanded clones, a class.

v_gene: TRBV2; abundance: few; j_gene: TRBJ2-3; CDR3aa: CASSEGLAGPQDTQYF
v_gene: TRBV5-1; abundance: .; j_gene: TRBJ1-2; CDR3aa: CASSLGQTDYGYTF
v_gene: TRBV7-9; abundance: .; j_gene: TRBJ1-4; CDR3aa: CASSEGQGSEKLFF
v_gene: TRBV19; abundance: .; j_gene: TRBJ2-7; CDR3aa: CASSPYGTAPYEQYF
v_gene: TRBV6-1; abundance: .; j_gene: TRBJ2-5; CDR3aa: CASSENRGASGTQYF
v_gene: TRBV7-8; abundance: .; j_gene: TRBJ2-6; CDR3aa: CASNEEGASGANVLTF
v_gene: TRBV19; abundance: .; j_gene: TRBJ1-3; CDR3aa: CASSIDRSLVSGNTIYF
v_gene: TRBV2; abundance: .; j_gene: TRBJ1-1; CDR3aa: CASSDRTGETAFF
v_gene: TRBV6-5; abundance: once; j_gene: TRBJ2-2; CDR3aa: CASRRGKGAGELFF
v_gene: TRBV9; abundance: .; j_gene: TRBJ1-1; CDR3aa: CASSVLDRAGEAFF
v_gene: TRBV29-1; abundance: .; j_gene: TRBJ1-2; CDR3aa: CSVVWTGGRGGYTF
v_gene: TRBV7-2; abundance: .; j_gene: TRBJ2-7; CDR3aa: CASSLTATYEQYF
v_gene: TRBV18; abundance: few; j_gene: TRBJ1-5; CDR3aa: CASSPSGGDQPQHF
v_gene: TRBV11-2; abundance: .; j_gene: TRBJ2-3; CDR3aa: CASSPTGPDTQYF
v_gene: TRBV4-3; abundance: .; j_gene: TRBJ2-3; CDR3aa: CASSQSATGTSDLTDTQYF
v_gene: TRBV19; abundance: .; j_gene: TRBJ1-2; CDR3aa: CASRATGSNYGYTF
v_gene: TRBV9; abundance: .; j_gene: TRBJ2-7; CDR3aa: CASSADPTGGTGEGEQYF
v_gene: TRBV19; abundance: .; j_gene: TRBJ2-7; CDR3aa: CASSLGTSGSYEQYF
v_gene: TRBV7-3; abundance: .; j_gene: TRBJ2-3; CDR3aa: CASSLTLLDTQYF
v_gene: TRBV5-1; abundance: .; j_gene: TRBJ1-2; CDR3aa: CASGAGLTLGGYTF
v_gene: TRBV5-1; abundance: once; j_gene: TRBJ1-1; CDR3aa: CASSPGGTGGRWTEAFF
v_gene: TRBV27; abundance: .; j_gene: TRBJ1-1; CDR3aa: CASSLRQVHTEAFF
v_gene: TRBV19; abundance: .; j_gene: TRBJ1-5; CDR3aa: CASSMKGGLGQPQHF
v_gene: TRBV27; abundance: .; j_gene: TRBJ1-5; CDR3aa: CASRPLGGNQPQHF
v_gene: TRBV9; abundance: once; j_gene: TRBJ1-2; CDR3aa: CASSVEGRRYTF
v_gene: TRBV7-2; abundance: .; j_gene: TRBJ1-4; CDR3aa: CASSRDITTNEKLFF
v_gene: TRBV4-3; abundance: .; j_gene: TRBJ1-2; CDR3aa: CASSQDPRTNYGYTF
v_gene: TRBV5-4; abundance: .; j_gene: TRBJ1-1; CDR3aa: CASNRQGLNTEAFF
v_gene: TRBV14; abundance: few; j_gene: TRBJ1-1; CDR3aa: CASSQVRGGKYTEAFF
v_gene: TRBV7-2; abundance: .; j_gene: TRBJ1-5; CDR3aa: CASSLVRSQNSNQPQHF
v_gene: TRBV9; abundance: few; j_gene: TRBJ2-4; CDR3aa: CASSVGGRENIQYF
v_gene: TRBV28; abundance: .; j_gene: TRBJ2-4; CDR3aa: CASSGTSVDIQYF
v_gene: TRBV15; abundance: .; j_gene: TRBJ1-2; CDR3aa: CATSRDEQGLGYTF
v_gene: TRBV5-1; abundance: .; j_gene: TRBJ2-7; CDR3aa: CASSLGGAEQYF
v_gene: TRBV6-5; abundance: .; j_gene: TRBJ1-1; CDR3aa: CASILTQGSEAFF
v_gene: TRBV2; abundance: .; j_gene: TRBJ1-4; CDR3aa: CASSPLGGIWEKLFF
v_gene: TRBV29-1; abundance: .; j_gene: TRBJ2-7; CDR3aa: CSVGADSYEQYF